This record covers a single TCR beta chain. Compared with germline, one end of the junction differs, possibly owing to a read error. The data originate from a study of identical twins' blood T cells. A previously described protocol, modified, built RNA-based TCR cDNA libraries. In the original analysis: Each donor had about 100,000 to nearly 500,000 clonotypes. TCRdb passed the 5' RACE reads through MiXCR, listing each CDR3 protein once. TCRdb, not the original authors, processed these V and J calls. The sample yields 300,000 to 400,000 distinct CDR3 sequences, approximately 30% seen once. This CDR3 is 13 amino acids long. Germline CDR1 and CDR2: SGDLS and YYNGEE.

This receptor was obtained from a woman aged 18-49 years in good health. The source material was PBMCs. This sequence joins TRBV9 and TRBJ2-2; D unclear. CDR3 amino acids: CASSLGNAGELFF. The CDR3 bases are TGTGCCAGCAGCCTAGGGAACGCCGGGGAGCTGTTTTTT.